The 8 T cell receptor beta chains reported below all come from one sample, sequenced in a study of cytomegalovirus exposure and HLA in healthy donors. Repertoires were generated with immunoSEQ multiplex PCR, while TCRdb's copy carries only in-frame clones and drops some. The repertoire holds a few hundred thousand clones, with approximately 88% as singletons. Specimen: PBMCs. The source of these receptors is a man between 25 and 39 years old in good health and CMV-seronegative.

Here the CDR3 DNA reads TGTGCCTGGAGTTTCAGCTCTGGAAACACCATATATTTT. This encodes CAWSFSSGNTIYF. This chain connects TRBV30 to TRBJ1-3, with no clear D. V lost 2 bases to trimming and J lost 0 bases, with 5 bases between them. The CDR3 runs 13 residues. CDR1 and CDR2 (germline): GTSNPN, SVGIG (reference sequence).

The CDR3 bases are TGCGCCAGCAGCCAAGATGGGCGGGGGCTTCAGCCCCAGCATTTT. It yields the protein CASSQDGRGLQPQHF. The genes are TRBV4-3 and TRBJ1-5; tentative D call: TRBD1 (6 bases). The CDR3 runs to 15 residues. The germline V and J ends were trimmed by 0 bases and 6 bases, with 12 bases remaining between them. Per the germline V gene, CDR1 is LGHNA and CDR2 is YSLEER.

This chain joins TRBV7-9 and TRBJ2-4; a weak D match, TRBD2 (7 bases). This CDR3 comprises 18 residues. Germline V gene sequence: CDR1 SEHNR, CDR2 FQNEAQ (reference sequence). Trimming cost V 5 bases and J 1 base, with 21 bases left between them. The CDR3 loop reads CASSPGWEGVVAKNIQYF. CDR3 nucleotide sequence: TGTGCCAGCAGCCCCGGATGGGAGGGGGTTGTCGCCAAAAACATTCAGTACTTC.

V usage is TRBV27 and J usage is TRBJ2-7; 7 bases line up with TRBD1. CDR1 is MNHEY, CDR2 SMNVEV, per germline (reference sequence). The CDR3 spans 15 residues. J lost 5 bases, V lost 2 bases, and 9 bases had no gene match. CDR3: CASSLTRTGVDEQYF. The CDR3 DNA reads as TGTGCCAGCAGTTTAACTAGAACAGGGGTGGACGAGCAGTACTTC.

V is TRBV6-5 and J is TRBJ2-6; no reliable D call. The CDR3 covers 16 residues. From germline, CDR1 is MNHEY and CDR2 SVGAGI. V lost 3 bases and J 0 bases, leaving 9 bases between the germline ends. The CDR3 sequence: CASSYSQSSGANVLTF. DNA of the CDR3: TGTGCCAGCAGTTATTCACAGAGCTCTGGGGCCAACGTCCTGACTTTC.

The rearrangement links TRBV12-5 to TRBJ1-6, with D perhaps matching TRBD1 (5 bases). V was clipped by 5 bases and J by 8 bases, with 13 bases between them. The CDR3 is 14 residues long. CDR1 LGHNT and CDR2 FRNRAP come from the germline V gene. CDR3 nucleotides: TGTGCTAGTGGTACCGGCAGGGATCATTCACCCCTCCACTTT. It codes for CASGTGRDHSPLHF.

The CDR3 loop is CATSTPEGGGEQFF. As DNA, the CDR3 is TGTGCCACCAGCACCCCGGAGGGGGGGGGTGAGCAGTTCTTC. The chain employs TRBV15 and TRBJ2-1; D is perhaps TRBD2 (7 bases). The germline CDR1 and CDR2 sequences are LNHNV and YYDKDF (reference sequence). The V and J ends lost 4 bases and 9 bases respectively, with 16 bases between them. The CDR3 is 14 amino acids.

This rearrangement joins TRBV5-4 to TRBJ1-1; no clear D. Trimming left V 1 base short and J 7 bases short, with 11 bases between. The CDR3 is made up of 13 amino acids. Germline V CDR1 and CDR2: SGHNT, YYREEE (reference sequence). This CDR3 reads CASSLSPGREAFF. The CDR3 coding sequence is TGTGCCAGCAGCTTGTCCCCTGGGCGTGAAGCTTTCTTT.